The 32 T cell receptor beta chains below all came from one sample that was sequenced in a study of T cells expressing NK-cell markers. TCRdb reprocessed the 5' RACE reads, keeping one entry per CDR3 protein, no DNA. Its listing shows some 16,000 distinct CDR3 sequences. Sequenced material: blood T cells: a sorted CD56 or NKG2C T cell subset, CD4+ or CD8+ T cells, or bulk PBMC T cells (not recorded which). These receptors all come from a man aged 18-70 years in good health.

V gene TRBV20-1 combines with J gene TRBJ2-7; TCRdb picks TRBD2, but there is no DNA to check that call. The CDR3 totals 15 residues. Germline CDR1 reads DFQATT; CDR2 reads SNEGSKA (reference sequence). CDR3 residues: CSARDGGVPTYEQYF.

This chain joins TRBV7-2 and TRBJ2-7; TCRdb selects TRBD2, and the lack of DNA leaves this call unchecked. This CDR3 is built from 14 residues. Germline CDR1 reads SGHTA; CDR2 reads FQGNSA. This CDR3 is CASSPRTSGYEQYF.

The CDR3 loop is CASSSGTFYEQYF. The rearrangement joins TRBV7-2 to TRBJ2-7; TCRdb picks TRBD2, but there is no DNA to check that call. Germline values: CDR1 SGHTA, CDR2 FQGNSA. The CDR3 sequence is 13 residues long.

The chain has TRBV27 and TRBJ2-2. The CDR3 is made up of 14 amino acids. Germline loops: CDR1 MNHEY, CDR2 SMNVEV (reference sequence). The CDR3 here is CASSLVAGYGELFF.

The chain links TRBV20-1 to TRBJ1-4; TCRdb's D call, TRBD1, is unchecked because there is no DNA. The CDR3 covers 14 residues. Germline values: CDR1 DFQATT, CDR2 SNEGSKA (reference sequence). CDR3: CSASPGTGNEKLFF.

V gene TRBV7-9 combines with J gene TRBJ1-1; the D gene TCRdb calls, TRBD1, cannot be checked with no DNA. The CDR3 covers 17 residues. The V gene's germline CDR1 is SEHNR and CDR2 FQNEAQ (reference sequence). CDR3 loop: CASNIPGQVNKDTEAFF.

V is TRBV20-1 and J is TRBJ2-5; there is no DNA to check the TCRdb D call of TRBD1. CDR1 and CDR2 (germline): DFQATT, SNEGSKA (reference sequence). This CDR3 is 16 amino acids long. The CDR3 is CSASEGQGVNQETQYF.

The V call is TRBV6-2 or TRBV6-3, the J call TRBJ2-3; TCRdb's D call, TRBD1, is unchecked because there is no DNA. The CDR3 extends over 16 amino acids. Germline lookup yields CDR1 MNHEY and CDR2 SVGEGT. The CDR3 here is CASRPSWVLGDGTQYF.

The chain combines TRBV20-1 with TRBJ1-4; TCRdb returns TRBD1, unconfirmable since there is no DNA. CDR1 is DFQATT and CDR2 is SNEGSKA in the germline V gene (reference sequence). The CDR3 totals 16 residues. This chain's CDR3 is CSAPPGQNATNEKLFF.

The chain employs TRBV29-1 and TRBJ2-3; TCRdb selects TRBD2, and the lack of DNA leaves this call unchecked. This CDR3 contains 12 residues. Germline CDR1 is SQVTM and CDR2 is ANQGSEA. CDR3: CSGASGSDTQYF.

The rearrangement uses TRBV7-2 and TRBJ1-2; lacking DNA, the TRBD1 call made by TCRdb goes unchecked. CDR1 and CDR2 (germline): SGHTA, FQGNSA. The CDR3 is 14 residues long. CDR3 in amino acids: CASSPSGVDYGYTF.

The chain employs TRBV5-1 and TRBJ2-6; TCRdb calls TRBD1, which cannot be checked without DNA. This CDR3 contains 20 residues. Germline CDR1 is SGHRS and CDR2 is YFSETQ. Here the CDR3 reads CASSLGQPLQLISGANVLTF.

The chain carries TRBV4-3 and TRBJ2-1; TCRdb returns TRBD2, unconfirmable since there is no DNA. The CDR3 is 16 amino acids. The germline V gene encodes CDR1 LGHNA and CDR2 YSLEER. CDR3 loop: CASSQLTSGRPREQFF.

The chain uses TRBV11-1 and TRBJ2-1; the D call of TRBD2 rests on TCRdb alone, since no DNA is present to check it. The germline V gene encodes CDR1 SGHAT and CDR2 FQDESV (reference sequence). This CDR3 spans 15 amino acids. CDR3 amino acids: CASSLGLAGSNEQFF. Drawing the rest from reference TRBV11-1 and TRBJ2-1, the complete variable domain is EAEVAQSPRYKITEKSQAVAFWCDPISGHATLYWYRQILGQGPELLVQFQDESVVDDSQLPKDRFSAERLKGVDSTLKIQPAELGDSAMYLCASSLGLAGSNEQFFGPGTRLTVL.

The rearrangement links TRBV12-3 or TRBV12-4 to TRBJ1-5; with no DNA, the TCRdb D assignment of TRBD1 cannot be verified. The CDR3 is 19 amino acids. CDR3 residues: CASSFRDRYLLFSNQPQHF.

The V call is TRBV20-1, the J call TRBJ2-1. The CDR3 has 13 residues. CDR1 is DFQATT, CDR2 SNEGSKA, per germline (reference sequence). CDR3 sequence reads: CSADFGPYNEQFF.

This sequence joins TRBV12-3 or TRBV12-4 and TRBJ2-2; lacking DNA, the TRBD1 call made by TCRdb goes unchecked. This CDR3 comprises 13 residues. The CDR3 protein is CASSRQVSGELFF.

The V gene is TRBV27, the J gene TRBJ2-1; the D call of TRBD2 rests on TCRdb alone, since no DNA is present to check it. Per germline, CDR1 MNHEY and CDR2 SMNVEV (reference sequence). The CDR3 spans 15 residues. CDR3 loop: CASSLSGGVSNEQFF.

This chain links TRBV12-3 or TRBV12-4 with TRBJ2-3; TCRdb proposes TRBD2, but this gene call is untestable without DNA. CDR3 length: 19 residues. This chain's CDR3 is CASSFGTSGVLLSTDTQYF.

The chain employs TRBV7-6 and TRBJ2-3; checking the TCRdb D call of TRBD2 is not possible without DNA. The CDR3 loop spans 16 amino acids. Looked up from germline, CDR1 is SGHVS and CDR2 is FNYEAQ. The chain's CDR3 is CASSLASGPGEDTQYF.

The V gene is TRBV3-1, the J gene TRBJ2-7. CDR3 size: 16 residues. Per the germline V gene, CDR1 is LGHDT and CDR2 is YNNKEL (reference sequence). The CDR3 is CASSPHRRTDPYEQYF.

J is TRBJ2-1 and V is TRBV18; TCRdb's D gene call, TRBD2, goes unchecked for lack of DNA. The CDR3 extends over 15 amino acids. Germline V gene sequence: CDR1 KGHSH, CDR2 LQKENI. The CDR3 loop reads CASSPPSGPYNEQFF.

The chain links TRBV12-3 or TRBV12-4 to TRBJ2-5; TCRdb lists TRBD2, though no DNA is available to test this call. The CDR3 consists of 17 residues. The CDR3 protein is CASSPGLAGPYQETQYF.

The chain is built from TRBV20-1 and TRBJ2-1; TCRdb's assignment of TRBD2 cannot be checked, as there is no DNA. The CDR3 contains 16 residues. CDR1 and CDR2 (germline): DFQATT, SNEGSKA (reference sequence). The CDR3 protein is CSALGDLAERYNEQFF.

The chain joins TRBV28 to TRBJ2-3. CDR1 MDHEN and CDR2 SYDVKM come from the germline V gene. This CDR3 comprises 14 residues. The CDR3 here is CASSLGTSADTQYF. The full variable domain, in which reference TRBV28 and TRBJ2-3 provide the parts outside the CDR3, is DVKVTQSSRYLVKRTGEKVFLECVQDMDHENMFWYRQDPGLGLRLIYFSYDVKMKEKGDIPEGYSVSREKKERFSLILESASTNQTSMYLCASSLGTSADTQYFGPGTRLTVL.

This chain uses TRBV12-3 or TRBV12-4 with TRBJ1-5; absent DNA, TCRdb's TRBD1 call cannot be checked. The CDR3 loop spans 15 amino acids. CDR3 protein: CASSLGGASNQPQHF.

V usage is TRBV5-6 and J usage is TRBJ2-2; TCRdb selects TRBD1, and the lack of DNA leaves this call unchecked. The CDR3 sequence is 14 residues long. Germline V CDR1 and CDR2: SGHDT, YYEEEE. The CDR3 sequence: CASSRQVFPGELFF.

This CDR3 is CASSMRGAEQYF. The J gene is TRBJ2-7, the V gene TRBV5-1; TCRdb picks TRBD1, but there is no DNA to check that call. The CDR3 has 12 amino acids. The V gene's germline CDR1 is SGHRS and CDR2 YFSETQ. The whole variable domain, remainder taken from reference TRBV5-1 and TRBJ2-7, is KAGVTQTPRYLIKTRGQQVTLSCSPISGHRSVSWYQQTPGQGLQFLFEYFSETQRNKGNFPGRFSGRQFSNSRSEMNVSTLELGDSALYLCASSMRGAEQYFGPGTRLTVT.

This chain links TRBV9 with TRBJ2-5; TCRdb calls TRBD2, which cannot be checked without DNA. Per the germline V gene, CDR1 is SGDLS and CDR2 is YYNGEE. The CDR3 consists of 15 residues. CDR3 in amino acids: CASSALGEVWETQYF. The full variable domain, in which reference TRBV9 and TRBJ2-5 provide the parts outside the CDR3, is DSGVTQTPKHLITATGQRVTLRCSPRSGDLSVYWYQQSLDQGLQFLIQYYNGEERAKGNILERFSAQQFPDLHSELNLSSLELGDSALYFCASSALGEVWETQYFGPGTRLLVL.

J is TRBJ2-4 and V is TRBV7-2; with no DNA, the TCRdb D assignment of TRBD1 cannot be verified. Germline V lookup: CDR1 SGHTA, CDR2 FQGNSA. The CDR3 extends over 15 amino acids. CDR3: CASSHRAGGQNIQYF.

The CDR3 spells CASSQEPTGFSGTGELFF. The gene calls are TRBV4-1 and TRBJ2-2; TCRdb designates TRBD2, a call that cannot be tested without DNA. The CDR3 runs 18 residues. The germline V gene encodes CDR1 MGHRA and CDR2 YSYEKL.

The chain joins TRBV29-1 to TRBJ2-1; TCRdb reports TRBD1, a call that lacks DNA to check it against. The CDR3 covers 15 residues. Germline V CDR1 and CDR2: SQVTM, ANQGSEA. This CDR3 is CSVPKYPRDDNEQFF.